Below are 21 T cell receptor beta chains sequenced from a single sample in a study of sequential checkpoint blockade in melanoma. Produced via immunoSEQ multiplex PCR; TCRdb's table is partial and in-frame only. The sample gives roughly 11,000 clones, about 86% of which show up once; about 51% is in the top ten. As to treatment: randomized to nivolumab then ipilimumab (arm A) or the reverse (arm B). The source material was CD8+ T cells sorted from blood (inferred from file names), sampled from a patient given nivolumab and ipilimumab in sequence. Source of these receptors: a human donor with melanoma.

Within the sample, this clone is medium-sized. The gene calls are TRBV4-2 and TRBJ1-1; D might be TRBD1 (6 bases). The germline V and J ends were trimmed by 5 bases and 4 bases, with 23 bases remaining between them. The CDR3 is made up of 17 amino acids. Germline assignment: CDR1 LGHNA and CDR2 YNFKEQ. CDR3 coding DNA: TGTGCCAGCAGCTACTCGACTATAACAGGGATGGGCACTGAAGCTTTCTTT. Its protein is CASSYSTITGMGTEAFF.

This chain links TRBV10-2 with TRBJ2-1, with 8 positions matching TRBD2. Germline V gene data show CDR1 as WSHSY and CDR2 as SAAADI. CDR3 length equals 14 residues. The ends lost 6 bases at V and 7 bases at J; junction bases unmatched: 8. The CDR3 bases are TGCGCCAGCAGCACGGGGGGGCCGGGGAATGAGCAGTTCTTC. This encodes CASSTGGPGNEQFF.

V is TRBV27 and J is TRBJ1-5; 7 bases map to TRBD1. Losses at the gene ends were 6 bases for V and 4 bases for J; bases not matched to a gene: 9. The CDR3 totals 15 residues. CDR1 is MNHEY and CDR2 is SMNVEV in the germline V gene (reference sequence). The CDR3 DNA reads TGTGCCAGCAGCAATAACAGGGGCCGAAATCAGCCCCAGCATTTT. Translating gives CASSNNRGRNQPQHF.

The chain is built from TRBV28 and TRBJ2-1; TRBD2 matches at 12 bases. The CDR3 totals 17 residues. The germline V gene has CDR1 MDHEN and CDR2 SYDVKM. J was trimmed by 3 bases and V by 5 bases; bases with no gene match: 8. CDR3 sequence: CASSPPTSGGLYNEQFF. The CDR3 region has the DNA TGTGCCAGCAGTCCCCCGACTAGCGGGGGCCTCTACAATGAGCAGTTCTTC.

This chain links TRBV5-5 with TRBJ2-3, with TRBD2 matching over 7 bases. The CDR3 is 15 residues long. J was trimmed by 3 bases and V by 1 base; bases with no gene match: 5. Germline assignment: CDR1 SGHKS and CDR2 YYEKEE (reference sequence). The CDR3 here is CASSLYGLETDTQYF. The CDR3, as DNA: TGTGCCAGCAGCTTGTACGGACTAGAAACAGATACGCAGTATTTT.

The chain has TRBV4-3 and TRBJ2-3; 8 bases are shared with TRBD2. Germline trimming cut 4 bases from V and 1 base from J; bases unmatched to any gene: 4. This CDR3 has 15 amino acids. CDR1 is LGHNA and CDR2 is YSLEER in the germline V gene. This CDR3 is CASSRTTSGTDTQYF. The CDR3 bases are TGCGCCAGCAGCCGCACGACTAGCGGCACAGATACGCAGTATTTT.

This clone showed up just a few times. This chain uses TRBV14 with TRBJ2-7, with D tentatively TRBD2 (5 bases). CDR1 is SGHDN and CDR2 is FVKESK in the germline V gene. The CDR3 spans 15 residues. Trimming left V 4 bases short and J 2 bases short, with 15 bases between. The CDR3 here is CASSPRTTNTYEQYF. The CDR3 DNA sequence: TGTGCCAGCAGCCCCAGGACGACTAATACCTACGAGCAGTACTTC.

This clone was detected only once. The J gene is TRBJ2-5, the V gene TRBV6-6, with D tentatively TRBD2 (6 bases). There are 16 residues in the CDR3. Between the trimmed V and J ends, which lost 5 bases and 1 base, there was a span of 17 bases. Germline assignment: CDR1 MNHNY and CDR2 SVGAGI (reference sequence). DNA for the CDR3: TGTGCCAGCAGTAACCGGGACGGAGGGTCCCAAGAGACCCAGTACTTC. Translated: CASSNRDGGSQETQYF.

CDR3 in DNA: TGTGCCAGCAGTTACTCTAGGGACAGGGAGAATCAGCCCCAGCATTTT. This translates into CASSYSRDRENQPQHF. The chain uses TRBV6-9 and TRBJ1-5; 9 bases are a match to TRBD1. This CDR3 is 16 amino acids long. The germline CDR1 and CDR2 sequences are MNHGY and SVAAGI. Trimming cost V 3 bases and J 4 bases; bases outside gene matches: 7.

This chain links TRBV6-6 with TRBJ1-1; tentative D call: TRBD1 (5 bases). In germline, CDR1 is MNHNY, CDR2 SVGAGI (reference sequence). This CDR3 comprises 15 residues. Trimming shortened V by 6 bases and J by 0 bases, and 14 bases separated the two germline ends. CDR3 coding DNA: TGTGCCAGCAGATCCTCGGGGGAGGTGAACACTGAAGCTTTCTTT. Protein sequence: CASRSSGEVNTEAFF.

This chain links TRBV29-1 with TRBJ2-2, with 7 bases matching TRBD1. Per germline, CDR1 SQVTM and CDR2 ANQGSEA. V dropped 3 bases and J dropped 4; count of bases not matched to a gene: 5. The CDR3 loop spans 14 amino acids. The CDR3 DNA sequence: TGCAGCGTTGACAGGGGGTACGGCACCGGGGAGCTGTTTTTT. Residues: CSVDRGYGTGELFF.

This chain uses TRBV2 with TRBJ1-1, with 7 bases that match TRBD1. V lost 9 bases to trimming and J lost 4 bases; unmatched junction nucleotides: 11. The CDR3 loop spans 14 amino acids. Germline V lookup: CDR1 SNHLY, CDR2 FYNNEI. CDR3 in amino acids: CASPEGQEGTEAFF. The CDR3 DNA sequence: TGTGCCAGTCCCGAAGGACAGGAAGGCACTGAAGCTTTCTTT.

The count of this clone is one. This rearrangement joins TRBV9 to TRBJ2-1, with TRBD1 matching 7 bases. The germline V gene has CDR1 SGDLS and CDR2 YYNGEE. V was clipped by 0 bases and J by 5 bases; unmatched bases: 5. There are 15 residues in the CDR3. DNA for the CDR3: TGTGCCAGCAGCGTAGGGACAGGTCGAGACAATGAGCAGTTCTTC. Its protein product is CASSVGTGRDNEQFF.

This clone occurred a few times. This rearrangement joins TRBV6-5 to TRBJ1-2, with 7 nucleotides matching TRBD1. Trimming cost V 5 bases and J 4 bases; bases outside gene matches: 4. Looked up from germline, CDR1 is MNHEY and CDR2 is SVGAGI. The CDR3 covers 13 residues. The CDR3 loop reads CASSPQGGYGYTF. The CDR3 DNA reads TGTGCCAGCAGTCCTCAGGGGGGCTATGGCTACACCTTC.

Only a few counts were recorded for this clone. The chain employs TRBV29-1 and TRBJ1-1; 10 bases fit TRBD1. CDR3 length: 13 residues. J lost 0 bases, V lost 7 bases, and 2 bases had no gene match. Germline V gene sequence: CDR1 SQVTM, CDR2 ANQGSEA. DNA of the CDR3: TGCAGCGCTGGACAGGGGGTGAACACTGAAGCTTTCTTT. Translated: CSAGQGVNTEAFF.

This clone appeared once. The rearrangement links TRBV6-5 to TRBJ2-1; D might be TRBD2 (6 bases). This CDR3 region has 14 residues. Germline CDR1 reads MNHEY; CDR2 reads SVGAGI. V gave up 2 bases and J gave up 9 bases, with 14 bases separating them. In nucleotides, the CDR3 is TGTGCCAGCAGTTACGGACTGTTGGGGGGTGAGCAGTTCTTC. Protein: CASSYGLLGGEQFF.

The chain has TRBV29-1 and TRBJ2-7, with 9 bases that match TRBD1. CDR1 is SQVTM, CDR2 ANQGSEA, per germline. The CDR3 runs 14 residues. V gave up 5 bases and J gave up 4 bases; unmatched junction bases: 9. The CDR3 is CSVTTGGILYEQYF. CDR3 DNA sequence: TGCAGCGTTACCACAGGGGGCATTTTGTACGAGCAGTACTTC.

This sequence joins TRBV6-5 and TRBJ2-7, with 8 nucleotides matching TRBD2. V was clipped by 3 bases and J by 6 bases; unmatched bases: 10. CDR1 and CDR2 from the germline V gene are MNHEY and SVGAGI. This CDR3 comprises 15 residues. The CDR3 is CASSYSPGTSSEQYF. CDR3 DNA sequence: TGTGCCAGCAGTTATTCGCCAGGGACTAGTAGCGAGCAGTACTTC.

This clone was detected a few times. This chain links TRBV6-6 with TRBJ2-7, with a possible D match to TRBD1 (6 bases). V shed 0 bases and J shed 0 bases, with 9 bases lying between them. The CDR3 runs 15 residues. Germline loops: CDR1 MNHNY, CDR2 SVGAGI (reference sequence). CDR3 in DNA: TGTGCCAGCAGTTACTCGTTGGACAGCTCCTACGAGCAGTACTTC. Protein sequence: CASSYSLDSSYEQYF.

The chain recombines TRBV6-6 with TRBJ1-1; TRBD1 matches at 10 bases. This CDR3 has 16 residues. The germline V gene encodes CDR1 MNHNY and CDR2 SVGAGI (reference sequence). Trimming took 5 bases from V and 0 from J; bases not matched to a gene: 6. The CDR3 is CASSPWDRGLNTEAFF. The CDR3 bases are TGTGCCAGCAGTCCCTGGGACAGGGGTCTGAACACTGAAGCTTTCTTT.

The gene calls are TRBV6-5 and TRBJ1-1; D unclear. The V end was cut by 5 bases, the J end by 2 bases, with 15 bases between. The germline gives CDR1 MNHEY, CDR2 SVGAGI. CDR3 length: 15 residues. DNA of the CDR3: TGTGCCAGCAGTACCATGGGCAGTCATAACACTGAAGCTTTCTTT. The encoded protein is CASSTMGSHNTEAFF.